These 23 T cell receptor beta chains originate from one sample sequenced in a study of blood T cell repertoires in COVID-19 (dated by TCRdb to 2020 to 2021). Library generation was performed with the immunoSEQ multiplex PCR assay. In TCRdb, the immuneACCESS table is reduced to in-frame sequences with V and J assigned. These tables do not hold every clone; where another copy was compared, an unresolved V gene accounts for under half, and the others remain unexplained. The sample records about 47,000 clones, roughly 80% of which are singletons. The ten largest clones add up to 7% to 8.5% of the sample. The sequencing sample was made of peripheral blood. All receptors derive from a man between 60 and 75 years old with active COVID-19.

This chain joins TRBV5-8 and TRBJ2-7; the D gene is possibly TRBD1 (6 bases). CDR3 length: 15 amino acids. CDR1 and CDR2 from the germline V gene are SGHTS and YDEGEE. The V end was cut by 4 bases, the J end by 4 bases, with 18 bases between. The CDR3 spells CASSPPTGVTYEQYF. The CDR3 nucleotides read TGTGCCAGCAGCCCCCCGACAGGTGTGACGTACGAGCAGTACTTC.

The V gene is TRBV21-1, the J gene TRBJ2-3; TRBD2, as called in the table, went unchecked against the DNA. TRBV21-1 is a documented pseudogene. This CDR3 region has 13 residues. CDR3 in amino acids: CARLGTSGDTQYF. The CDR3 DNA reads TGTGCCCGACTCGGGACTAGCGGGGATACGCAGTATTTT.

This clone was detected a few times. The CDR3 sequence is CATRDRGNEQYF. The CDR3 DNA follows: TGTGCCACCCGGGACAGGGGCAACGAGCAGTACTTC. The chain couples TRBV2 to TRBJ2-7, with 10 bases matching TRBD1. The CDR3 length is 12 residues. J lost 5 bases, V lost 10 bases, and 5 bases had no gene match. The germline V gene encodes CDR1 SNHLY and CDR2 FYNNEI. Filled out from reference TRBV2 and TRBJ2-7, the complete variable domain reads EPEVTQTPSHQVTQMGQEVILRCVPISNHLYFYWYRQILGQKVEFLVSFYNNEISEKSEIFDDQFSVERPDGSNFTLKIRSTKLEDSAMYFCATRDRGNEQYFGPGTRLTVT.

The rearrangement joins TRBV19 to TRBJ1-2; 7 positions agree with TRBD1. V shed 0 bases, J shed 6 bases, and the junction held 13 bases outside the gene matches. This CDR3 has 17 amino acids. CDR1 and CDR2 (germline): LNHDA, SQIVND (reference sequence). CDR3 bases: TGTGCCAGTAGTATAGATAAAGGGACAGCGCGTCCTGATGGCTACACCTTC. Amino acids: CASSIDKGTARPDGYTF.

The chain has TRBV27 and TRBJ2-6; 7 nucleotides agree with TRBD1. V trimming: 4 bases; J trimming: 0 bases; junction bases outside the gene matches: 9. Looked up from germline, CDR1 is MNHEY and CDR2 is SMNVEV (reference sequence). This CDR3 is built from 18 residues. CDR3 sequence (DNA): TGTGCCAGCAGTTCAACCTTCGGGACAGTCTCTGGGGCCAACGTCCTGACTTTC. Its protein is CASSSTFGTVSGANVLTF. Full variable domain (rest looked up from reference TRBV27 and TRBJ2-6): EAQVTQNPRYLITVTGKKLTVTCSQNMNHEYMSWYRQDPGLGLRQIYYSMNVEVTDKGDVPEGYKVSRKEKRNFPLILESPSPNQTSLYFCASSSTFGTVSGANVLTFGAGSRLTVL.

The chain combines TRBV9 with TRBJ2-1, with no clear D. Trimming took 3 bases from V and 4 from J, leaving 11 bases between them. Germline CDR1 SGDLS, CDR2 YYNGEE. The CDR3 consists of 14 residues. CDR3 sequence: CASSATSSYNEQFF. In DNA, the CDR3 is TGTGCCAGCAGCGCCACTTCCTCTTACAATGAGCAGTTCTTC.

This chain connects TRBV2 to TRBJ2-7; TRBD1 matches 10 bases. V lost 7 bases and J lost 3; bases outside the gene matches: 12. In germline, CDR1 is SNHLY, CDR2 FYNNEI. CDR3 size: 16 residues. CDR3 in amino acids: CASTGQGGMRGYEQYF. In DNA, the CDR3 is TGTGCCAGCACAGGACAGGGGGGGATGCGTGGCTACGAGCAGTACTTC.

The chain joins TRBV7-2 to TRBJ2-3; TRBD2 aligns across 7 bases. Losses at the gene ends were 5 bases for V and 0 bases for J; bases not matched to a gene: 2. The CDR3 covers 14 residues. The V gene's germline CDR1 is SGHTA and CDR2 FQGNSA. The chain's CDR3 is CASSRGVSTDTQYF. In DNA form, the CDR3 reads TGTGCCAGCAGCCGGGGGGTGAGCACAGATACGCAGTATTTT.

This clone has just one count. The gene calls are TRBV12-3 or TRBV12-4 and TRBJ2-1; D possibly corresponds to TRBD1 (6 bases). The length of the CDR3 is 13 residues. V dropped 2 bases and J dropped 7 bases, with 9 bases sitting between them. CDR3 DNA sequence: TGTGCCAGCAGTTTAAACAGGGCGAATGAGCAGTTCTTC. This translates into CASSLNRANEQFF.

This clone was seen once. The chain combines TRBV5-1 with TRBJ1-1; D is possibly TRBD1 (6 bases). Trimming pared 3 bases from V and 1 base from J, leaving 19 bases between. From germline, CDR1 is SGHRS and CDR2 YFSETQ. The CDR3 contains 17 residues. CDR3 in amino acids: CASSYRDPGQPNTEAFF. Written as DNA, the CDR3 is TGCGCCAGCAGCTATAGGGATCCGGGACAACCGAACACTGAAGCTTTCTTT.

This chain uses TRBV5-1 with TRBJ1-2, with D perhaps matching TRBD1 (5 bases). Germline CDR1 is SGHRS and CDR2 is YFSETQ. This CDR3 has 16 residues. Trimming shortened V by 4 bases and J by 0 bases, and 16 bases separated the two germline ends. The CDR3 bases are TGCGCCAGCAGCCCCCCGTTGCAGGGCACTAACTATGGCTACACCTTC. This translates into CASSPPLQGTNYGYTF.

The rearrangement uses TRBV5-1 and TRBJ2-3; D call uncertain. The CDR3 contains 14 residues. The germline V gene encodes CDR1 SGHRS and CDR2 YFSETQ. V was pared by 2 bases and J by 2 bases, with 9 bases between. CDR3 sequence: CASSFGSYTDTQYF. In DNA, the CDR3 is TGCGCCAGCAGCTTTGGCAGTTACACAGATACGCAGTATTTT.

Points on this clone: The same CDR3 is also encoded by other DNA sequences in this sample. The CDR3 nucleotides are TGTGCCAGCAGTAGAACTAGCGGGAGAATCTACGAGCAGTACTTC. This sequence encodes CASSRTSGRIYEQYF. The chain joins TRBV27 to TRBJ2-7; TRBD2 aligns across 11 bases. Germline V gene lookup returns CDR1 MNHEY and CDR2 SMNVEV (reference sequence). V gave up 5 bases and J gave up 3 bases; unmatched junction bases: 6. The CDR3 is 15 amino acids.

The gene calls are TRBV18 and TRBJ1-1, with 11 nucleotides matching TRBD1. This CDR3 spans 15 amino acids. Germline CDR1 and CDR2: KGHSH and LQKENI. V trimming: 5 bases; J trimming: 1 base; junction bases outside the gene matches: 3. The CDR3 loop is CASSSGTGGNTEAFF. The CDR3 bases are TGTGCCAGCTCATCCGGGACAGGGGGGAACACTGAAGCTTTCTTT.

V usage is TRBV5-4 and J usage is TRBJ1-2; 9 bases are shared with TRBD1. Germline V gene lookup returns CDR1 SGHNT and CDR2 YYREEE (reference sequence). This CDR3 has 14 residues. The V and J ends lost 4 bases and 7 bases, in that order; junction bases with no gene match: 8. The CDR3: CASSPTGQGSGYTF. CDR3 bases: TGTGCCAGCAGCCCTACGGGACAGGGTTCTGGCTACACCTTC.

The gene calls are TRBV6-5 and TRBJ2-3; no reliable D call. The CDR3 has 13 residues. The ends were cut back, 7 bases at V and 0 bases at J, with 8 bases in the middle. CDR1 and CDR2 (germline): MNHEY, SVGAGI. As DNA, the CDR3 is TGTGCCAGCACCAGTTATAGCACAGATACGCAGTATTTT. This codes for CASTSYSTDTQYF.

The gene calls are TRBV6-5 and TRBJ2-7, with TRBD1 identical over 11 bases. The length of the CDR3 is 14 residues. Germline assignment: CDR1 MNHEY and CDR2 SVGAGI. V dropped 6 bases and J dropped 3; count of bases not matched to a gene: 4. CDR3 sequence reads: CASSTGTGGYEQYF. The CDR3 region has the DNA TGTGCCAGCAGCACCGGGACAGGGGGCTACGAGCAGTACTTC.

The chain links TRBV19 to TRBJ2-2; TRBD2 matches 14 bases. Germline assignment: CDR1 LNHDA and CDR2 SQIVND (reference sequence). The junction had 9 bases not matched to a gene; V was cut back by 9 bases and J by 3 bases. This CDR3 contains 17 residues. The CDR3 DNA sequence: TGTGCCAGCTCCTCGGGACTAGCGGGAGTGGACACCGGGGAGCTGTTTTTT. It is translated as CASSSGLAGVDTGELFF.

The chain employs TRBV5-1 and TRBJ2-5; perhaps TRBD1 as D (6 bases). The CDR3 runs 14 residues. V lost 3 bases to trimming and J lost 1 base, with 10 bases between them. Germline loops: CDR1 SGHRS, CDR2 YFSETQ. CDR3 DNA sequence: TGCGCCAGCAGCTCCACAGGGTTCCAAGAGACCCAGTACTTC. Encoded protein: CASSSTGFQETQYF.

The chain links TRBV13 to TRBJ2-5, with a tentative D call TRBD1 (5 bases). From germline, CDR1 is PRHDT and CDR2 FYEKMQ (reference sequence). Trimming took off 2 bases at V and 0 bases at J, with 13 bases between the two ends. The CDR3 loop spans 16 amino acids. CDR3 protein: CASSLWDDSYQETQYF. The CDR3 DNA reads TGTGCCAGCAGCTTATGGGATGACAGCTACCAAGAGACCCAGTACTTC.

This clone was recorded only once. The chain employs TRBV19 and TRBJ2-2; the match to TRBD1 covers 10 bases. Trimming took 1 base from V and 4 from J; bases not matched to a gene: 6. The germline V gene has CDR1 LNHDA and CDR2 SQIVND (reference sequence). The CDR3 is 17 amino acids. CDR3 in DNA: TGTGCCAGTAGTATAGCTTTAGGGACAGGGGTCACCGGGGAGCTGTTTTTT. The encoded protein is CASSIALGTGVTGELFF.

V usage is TRBV28 and J usage is TRBJ2-2, with no clear D. Germline V gene sequence: CDR1 MDHEN, CDR2 SYDVKM. Between the trimmed V and J ends, which lost 6 bases and 1 base, there was a span of 12 bases. The CDR3 covers 15 residues. CDR3 coding DNA: TGTGCCAGCAGACGAGGTTTTGGGAACACCGGGGAGCTGTTTTTT. Translated: CASRRGFGNTGELFF.

This clone was observed once. This chain connects TRBV7-8 to TRBJ1-5; possibly TRBD1 for D (5 bases). The CDR3 is 15 residues long. V gave up 6 bases and J gave up 1 base, with 13 bases separating them. Germline V gene sequence: CDR1 SGHVS, CDR2 FQNEAQ. In DNA form, the CDR3 reads TGTGCCAGCAGTGCCATGGGGGGGAGCAATCAGCCCCAGCATTTT. Protein: CASSAMGGSNQPQHF.